This T cell receptor (beta chain) comes out of a study of control samples from healthy donors and cancer patients. This CDR3 contains 16 residues. Germline V gene data show CDR1 as SGHTA and CDR2 as FQGNSA. J gave up 2 bases and V 1 base, and 2 bases lay outside the gene matches. Concerning this clone: The sample has other DNA sequences that encode this CDR3 too.

The protocol was immunoSEQ multiplex PCR, while the TCRdb copy is restricted to in-frame clones and leaves out a portion. The sample records roughly 170,000 clones, about 94% being singletons. The sample taken for sequencing was blood. This chain connects TRBV7-2 to TRBJ1-5; the match to TRBD1 covers 10 bases. The TCR sequence derives from a woman aged 55-69 years in good health. CDR3 nucleotides: TGTGCCAGCAGCTTAGTCGGGACAGGGGGCAATCAGCCCCAGCATTTT. It translates to CASSLVGTGGNQPQHF.